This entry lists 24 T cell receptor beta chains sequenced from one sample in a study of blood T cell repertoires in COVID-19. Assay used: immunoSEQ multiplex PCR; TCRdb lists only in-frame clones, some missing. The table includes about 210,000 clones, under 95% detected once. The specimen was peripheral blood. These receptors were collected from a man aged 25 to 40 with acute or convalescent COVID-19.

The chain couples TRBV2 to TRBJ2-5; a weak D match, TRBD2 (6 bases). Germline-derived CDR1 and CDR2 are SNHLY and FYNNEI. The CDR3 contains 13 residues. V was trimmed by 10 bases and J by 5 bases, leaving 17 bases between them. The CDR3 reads CAISDSREETQYF. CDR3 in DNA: TGTGCCATCTCGGACTCACGGGAGGAGACCCAGTACTTC.

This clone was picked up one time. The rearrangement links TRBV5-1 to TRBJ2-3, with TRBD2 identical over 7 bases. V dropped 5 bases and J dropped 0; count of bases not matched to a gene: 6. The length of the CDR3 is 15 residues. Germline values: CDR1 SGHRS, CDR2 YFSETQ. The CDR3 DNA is TGCGCCAGCAGGGCGGGAGCCCTGAGCACAGATACGCAGTATTTT. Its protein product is CASRAGALSTDTQYF.

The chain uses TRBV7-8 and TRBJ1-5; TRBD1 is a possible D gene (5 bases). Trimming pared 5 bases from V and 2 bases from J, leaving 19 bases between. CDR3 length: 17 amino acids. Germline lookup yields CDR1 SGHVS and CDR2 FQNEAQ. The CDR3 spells CASSRGTGGRGNQPQHF. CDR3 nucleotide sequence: TGTGCCAGCAGCCGAGGGACGGGAGGTAGGGGCAATCAGCCCCAGCATTTT.

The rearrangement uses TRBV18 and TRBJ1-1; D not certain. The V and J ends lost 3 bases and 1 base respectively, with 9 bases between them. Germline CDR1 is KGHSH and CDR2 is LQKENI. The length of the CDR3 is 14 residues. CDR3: CASSPTIRNTEAFF. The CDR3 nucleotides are TGTGCCAGCTCACCCACAATCAGGAACACTGAAGCTTTCTTT.

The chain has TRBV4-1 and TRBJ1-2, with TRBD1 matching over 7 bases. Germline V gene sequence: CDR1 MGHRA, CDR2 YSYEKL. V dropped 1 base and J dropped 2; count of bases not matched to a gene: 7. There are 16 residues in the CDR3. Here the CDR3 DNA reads TGCGCCAGCAGCCAAGGAGGGGGCCGGGGGAACTATGGCTACACCTTC. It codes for CASSQGGGRGNYGYTF.

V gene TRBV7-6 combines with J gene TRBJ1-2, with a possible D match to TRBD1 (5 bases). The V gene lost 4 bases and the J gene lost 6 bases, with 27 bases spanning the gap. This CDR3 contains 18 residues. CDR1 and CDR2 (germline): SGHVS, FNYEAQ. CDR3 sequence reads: CASSSIVGSPGKGNGYTF. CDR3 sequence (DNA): TGTGCCAGCAGCTCCATAGTGGGTAGTCCAGGGAAAGGAAATGGCTACACCTTC.

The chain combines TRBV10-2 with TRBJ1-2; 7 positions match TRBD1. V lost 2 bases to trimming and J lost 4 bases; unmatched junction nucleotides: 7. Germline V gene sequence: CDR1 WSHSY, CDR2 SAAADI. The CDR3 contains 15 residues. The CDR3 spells CASSEAWDSLYGYTF. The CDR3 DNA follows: TGCGCCAGCAGTGAGGCCTGGGACAGCCTCTATGGCTACACCTTC.

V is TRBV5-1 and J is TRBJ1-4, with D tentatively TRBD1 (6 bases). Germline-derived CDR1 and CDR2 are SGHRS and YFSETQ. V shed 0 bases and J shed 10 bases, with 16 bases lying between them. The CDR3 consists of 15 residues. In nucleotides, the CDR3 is TGCGCCAGCAGCTTGGGGGCCGAGCCGACAGGAAAACTGTTTTTT. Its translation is CASSLGAEPTGKLFF. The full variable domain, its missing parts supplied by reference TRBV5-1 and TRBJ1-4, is KAGVTQTPRYLIKTRGQQVTLSCSPISGHRSVSWYQQTPGQGLQFLFEYFSETQRNKGNFPGRFSGRQFSNSRSEMNVSTLELGDSALYLCASSLGAEPTGKLFFGSGTQLSVL.

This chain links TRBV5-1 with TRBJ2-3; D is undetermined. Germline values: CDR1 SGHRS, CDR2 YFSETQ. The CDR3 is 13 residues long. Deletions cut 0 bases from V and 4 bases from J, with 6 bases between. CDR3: CASSLGVADTQYF. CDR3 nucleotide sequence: TGCGCCAGCAGCTTGGGCGTAGCAGATACGCAGTATTTT.

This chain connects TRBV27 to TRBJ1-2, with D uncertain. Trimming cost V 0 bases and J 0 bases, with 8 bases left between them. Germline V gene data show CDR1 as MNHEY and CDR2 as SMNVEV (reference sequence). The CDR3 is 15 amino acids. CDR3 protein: CASSLSGIANYGYTF. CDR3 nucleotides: TGTGCCAGCAGTTTATCCGGGATAGCTAACTATGGCTACACCTTC.

CDR3 sequence (DNA): TGCGCCAGCAGCCAAGTGACTCAGGGTAAGAACACTGAAGCTTTCTTT. This codes for CASSQVTQGKNTEAFF. The chain carries TRBV4-1 and TRBJ1-1; D is possibly TRBD1 (5 bases). CDR1 MGHRA and CDR2 YSYEKL come from the germline V gene. This CDR3 spans 16 amino acids. Trimming removed 1 base at V and 1 base at J, with 13 bases between.

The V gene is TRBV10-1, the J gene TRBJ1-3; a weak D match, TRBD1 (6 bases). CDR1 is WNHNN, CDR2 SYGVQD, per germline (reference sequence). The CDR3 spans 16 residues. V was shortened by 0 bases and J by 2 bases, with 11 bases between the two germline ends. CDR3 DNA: TGCGCCAGCAGTGAGTCGACTCCAGGGGCTGGAAACACCATATATTTT. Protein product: CASSESTPGAGNTIYF.

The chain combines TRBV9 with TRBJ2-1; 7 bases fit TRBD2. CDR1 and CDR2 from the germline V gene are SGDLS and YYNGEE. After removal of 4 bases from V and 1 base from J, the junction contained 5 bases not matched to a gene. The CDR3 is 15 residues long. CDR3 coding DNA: TGTGCCAGCAGCATAAGCGGGATGTCCTACAATGAGCAGTTCTTC. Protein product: CASSISGMSYNEQFF. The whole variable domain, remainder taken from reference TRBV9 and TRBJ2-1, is DSGVTQTPKHLITATGQRVTLRCSPRSGDLSVYWYQQSLDQGLQFLIQYYNGEERAKGNILERFSAQQFPDLHSELNLSSLELGDSALYFCASSISGMSYNEQFFGPGTRLTVL.

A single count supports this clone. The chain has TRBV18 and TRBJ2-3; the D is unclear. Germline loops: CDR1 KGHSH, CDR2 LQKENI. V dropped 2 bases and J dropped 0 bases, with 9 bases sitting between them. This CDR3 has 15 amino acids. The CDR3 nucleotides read TGTGCCAGCTCACCAAACAGCCCTAGCACAGATACGCAGTATTTT. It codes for CASSPNSPSTDTQYF.

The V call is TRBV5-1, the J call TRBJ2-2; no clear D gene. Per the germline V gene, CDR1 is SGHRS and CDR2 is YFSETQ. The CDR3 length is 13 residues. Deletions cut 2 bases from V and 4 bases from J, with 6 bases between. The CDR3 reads CASSFFVTGELFF. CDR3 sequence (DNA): TGCGCCAGCAGCTTCTTTGTCACCGGGGAGCTGTTTTTT. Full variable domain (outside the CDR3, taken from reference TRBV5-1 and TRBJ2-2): KAGVTQTPRYLIKTRGQQVTLSCSPISGHRSVSWYQQTPGQGLQFLFEYFSETQRNKGNFPGRFSGRQFSNSRSEMNVSTLELGDSALYLCASSFFVTGELFFGEGSRLTVL.

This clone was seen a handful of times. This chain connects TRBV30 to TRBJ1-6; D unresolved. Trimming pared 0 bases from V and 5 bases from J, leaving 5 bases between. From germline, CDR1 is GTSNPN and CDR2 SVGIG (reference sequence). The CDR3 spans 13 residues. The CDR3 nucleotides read TGTGCCTGGAGTGTACTTGATAATTCACCCCTCCACTTT. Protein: CAWSVLDNSPLHF.

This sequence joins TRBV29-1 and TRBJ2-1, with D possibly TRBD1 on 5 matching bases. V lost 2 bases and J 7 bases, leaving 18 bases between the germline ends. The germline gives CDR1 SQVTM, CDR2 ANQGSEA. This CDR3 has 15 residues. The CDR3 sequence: CSVENQYKGSNEQFF. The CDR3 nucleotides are TGCAGCGTTGAAAATCAGTACAAGGGGTCGAATGAGCAGTTCTTC.

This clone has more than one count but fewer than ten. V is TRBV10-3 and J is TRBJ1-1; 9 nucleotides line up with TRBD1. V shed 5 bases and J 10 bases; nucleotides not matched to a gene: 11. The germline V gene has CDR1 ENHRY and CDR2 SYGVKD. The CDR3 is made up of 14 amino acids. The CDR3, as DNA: TGTGCCATCAGTAAACAGGGGGCCGAGGTGGGAGCTTTCTTT. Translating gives CAISKQGAEVGAFF.

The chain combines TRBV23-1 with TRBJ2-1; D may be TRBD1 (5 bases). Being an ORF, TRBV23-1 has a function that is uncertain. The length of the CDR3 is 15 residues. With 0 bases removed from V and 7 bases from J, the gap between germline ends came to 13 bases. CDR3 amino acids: CASSQSALTVNEQFF. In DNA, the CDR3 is TGCGCCAGCAGTCAATCGGCATTGACAGTAAATGAGCAGTTCTTC.

CDR3 nucleotide sequence: TGCGCCAGCCGAGTAGCGGGGTACACAGATACGCAGTATTTT. Translation gives CASRVAGYTDTQYF. The chain employs TRBV5-1 and TRBJ2-3, with 8 bases lining up with TRBD2. V gave up 7 bases and J gave up 2 bases; unmatched junction bases: 6. The CDR3 is 14 residues long. CDR1 SGHRS and CDR2 YFSETQ come from the germline V gene.

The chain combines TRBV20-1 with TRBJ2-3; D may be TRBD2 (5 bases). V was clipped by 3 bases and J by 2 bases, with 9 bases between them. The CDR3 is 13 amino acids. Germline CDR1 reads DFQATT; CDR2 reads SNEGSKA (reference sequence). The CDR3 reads CSASRGNTDTQYF. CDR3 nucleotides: TGCAGTGCTAGTCGGGGAAACACAGATACGCAGTATTTT.

CDR3 loop: CASSLAGTSGSYEQYF. CDR3 nucleotide sequence: TGCGCCAGCAGCTTGGCTGGGACTAGCGGCTCCTACGAGCAGTACTTC. This chain connects TRBV5-1 to TRBJ2-7; 11 bases are a match to TRBD2. The CDR3 runs to 16 residues. V shed 0 bases and J 0 bases; nucleotides not matched to a gene: 2. Germline CDR1 reads SGHRS; CDR2 reads YFSETQ.

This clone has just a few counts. This CDR3 is CASSRESEQFF. The CDR3 DNA is TGTGCCAGCAGCAGAGAGAGTGAGCAGTTCTTC. The chain links TRBV7-9 to TRBJ2-1, with unresolved D. The CDR3 consists of 11 residues. Germline V lookup: CDR1 SEHNR, CDR2 FQNEAQ (reference sequence). Trimming shortened V by 5 bases and J by 9 bases, and 8 bases separated the two germline ends.

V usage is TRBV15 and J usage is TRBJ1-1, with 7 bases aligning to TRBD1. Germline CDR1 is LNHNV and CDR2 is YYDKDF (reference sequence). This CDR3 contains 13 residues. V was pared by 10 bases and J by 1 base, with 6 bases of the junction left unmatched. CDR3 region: CAMARDRNTEAFF. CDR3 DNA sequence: TGTGCCATGGCTAGGGACAGGAACACTGAAGCTTTCTTT. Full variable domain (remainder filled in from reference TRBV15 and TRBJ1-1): DAMVIQNPRYQVTQFGKPVTLSCSQTLNHNVMYWYQQKSSQAPKLLFHYYDKDFNNEADTPDNFQSRRPNTSFCFLDIRSPGLGDTAMYLCAMARDRNTEAFFGQGTRLTVV.